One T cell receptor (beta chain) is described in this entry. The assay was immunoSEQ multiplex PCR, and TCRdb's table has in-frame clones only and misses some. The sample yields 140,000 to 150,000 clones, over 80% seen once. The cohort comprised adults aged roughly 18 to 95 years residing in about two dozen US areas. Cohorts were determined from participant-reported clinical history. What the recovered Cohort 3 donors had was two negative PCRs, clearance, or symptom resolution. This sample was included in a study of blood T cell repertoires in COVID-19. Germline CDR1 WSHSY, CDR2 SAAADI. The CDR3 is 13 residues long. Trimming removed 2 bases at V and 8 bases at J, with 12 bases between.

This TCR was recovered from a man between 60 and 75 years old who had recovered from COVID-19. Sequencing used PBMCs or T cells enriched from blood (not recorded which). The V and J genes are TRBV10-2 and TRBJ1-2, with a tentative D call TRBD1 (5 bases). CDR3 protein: CASSEQGVLGYTF. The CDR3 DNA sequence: TGCGCCAGCAGTGAGCAGGGTGTCCTCGGCTACACCTTC.